This T cell receptor (beta chain) derives from a study of human T cells and chemical hapten exposure. Time point given: pre-sensitization, week 0. Treatment denoted: therapeutic diphenylcyclopropenone sensitization with weekly scalp DPC. A single record per CDR3 protein comes from TCRdb applying MiXCR to the RACE reads. The sample carries more than 300,000 distinct CDR3 sequences, approximately 5.8% recorded once. This clonotype was counted at least ten times. CDR1 and CDR2 (germline): LGHDT, YNNKEL (reference sequence). The CDR3 covers 13 residues. The V and J ends lost 2 bases and 3 bases respectively, with 6 bases between them.

Sample: whole blood, taken in connection with sensitization to the hapten diphenylcyclopropenone (DPC). This chain joins TRBV3-1 and TRBJ2-3, with D uncertain. The receptor was isolated from a woman aged 18-29 years with alopecia areata. Some clones in this sample may be carry-over from other donors' samples. DNA of the CDR3: TGTGCCAGCAGCCAAATGGGGACAGATACGCAGTATTTT. Amino acid sequence: CASSQMGTDTQYF.